The 5 T cell receptor beta chains below come from one sample, sequenced in a study of blood T cell repertoires in COVID-19. Profiled with immunoSEQ multiplex PCR; TCRdb holds only in-frame clones, not every one. The table records a few hundred thousand clones, more than 65% of them present only once. Sample: peripheral blood. All receptors come from a woman between 40 and 55 years old who had recovered from COVID-19.

This chain links TRBV28 with TRBJ2-7; tentatively, D is TRBD2 (7 bases). The V gene's germline CDR1 is MDHEN and CDR2 SYDVKM. There are 14 residues in the CDR3. Between the trimmed V and J ends, which lost 5 bases and 5 bases, there was a span of 16 bases. As DNA, the CDR3 is TGTGCCAGCAGTACACACGCGGGGGCCGACGAGCAGTACTTC. It is translated as CASSTHAGADEQYF.

The J gene is TRBJ2-1, the V gene TRBV27; 10 bases agree with TRBD2. The J segment lost 4 bases and the V segment lost 6 bases, leaving 3 bases of the junction unmatched. Germline V gene data show CDR1 as MNHEY and CDR2 as SMNVEV (reference sequence). There are 14 residues in the CDR3. The CDR3 DNA reads TGTGCCAGCAGAGGACTAGCGGTTTACAATGAGCAGTTCTTC. This translates into CASRGLAVYNEQFF.

This sequence joins TRBV10-3 and TRBJ1-1; weak D call: TRBD1 (5 bases). Germline V gene sequence: CDR1 ENHRY, CDR2 SYGVKD. The ends were cut back, 8 bases at V and 8 bases at J, with 15 bases in the middle. The CDR3 spans 12 residues. The CDR3 DNA is TGTGCCATCGGGGGGAGAGTGGCCGAAGCTTTCTTT. As protein: CAIGGRVAEAFF.

The chain couples TRBV7-2 to TRBJ2-1; 9 bases agree with TRBD2. The CDR3 runs 14 residues. V trimming: 2 bases; J trimming: 6 bases; junction bases outside the gene matches: 2. Germline CDR1 and CDR2: SGHTA and FQGNSA. CDR3 DNA: TGTGCCAGCAGCTTAAGCGGGGGGTTCAATGAGCAGTTCTTC. Amino acids: CASSLSGGFNEQFF.

The chain is built from TRBV7-2 and TRBJ2-7; 8 nucleotides align to TRBD1. Germline assignment: CDR1 SGHTA and CDR2 FQGNSA. The CDR3 has 14 residues. The V and J ends lost 0 bases and 5 bases, in that order; junction bases with no gene match: 3. The CDR3 here is CASSLAGQVNEQYF. As DNA, the CDR3 is TGTGCCAGCAGCTTAGCGGGACAGGTAAACGAGCAGTACTTC.